The 15 T cell receptor beta chains listed next were all sequenced from one sample in a study of cytotoxic CD8 clonotypes in ibrutinib-treated CLL (dated by TCRdb to the early 2020s). Library prep was done by the immunoSEQ multiplex PCR assay. TCRdb's version of the immuneACCESS table is confined to in-frame rearrangements and falls short of the full clone set. An unresolved V gene accounts for under half of the shortfall where checked; the remainder is of unknown origin. For this sample there are some 200,000 clones; about four fifths appear just once. The leading ten clones occupy 9.5% to 12% of the sample. In light of the paper, this sample's time point label describes: approximately 11 months on ibrutinib. The source was PBMCs, collected after 12 months of ibrutinib treatment. The receptors here all came from a human donor with chronic lymphocytic leukemia.

The rearrangement joins TRBV7-6 to TRBJ2-7, with D unresolved. The V and J ends lost 0 bases and 2 bases respectively, with 8 bases between them. Germline assignment: CDR1 SGHVS and CDR2 FNYEAQ. CDR3 length equals 14 residues. The CDR3 spells CASSLATGPYEQYF. CDR3 bases: TGTGCCAGCAGCTTAGCGACCGGACCCTACGAGCAGTACTTC.

The chain joins TRBV6-5 to TRBJ1-2; D is perhaps TRBD1 (5 bases). The V end lost 2 bases, the J end lost 4 bases, and 8 bases lay between the germline ends. CDR3 length equals 13 residues. The germline gives CDR1 MNHEY, CDR2 SVGAGI. The CDR3 reads CASSYAGSYGYTF. CDR3 in DNA: TGTGCCAGCAGTTACGCAGGGAGCTATGGCTACACCTTC.

The chain uses TRBV7-2 and TRBJ1-1, with D uncertain. CDR1 is SGHTA, CDR2 FQGNSA, per germline. This CDR3 has 13 residues. Trimming stripped 4 bases from V and 3 bases from J, with 9 bases between. This chain's CDR3 is CASSSNRYTEAFF. DNA for the CDR3: TGTGCCAGCAGCTCGAATCGGTACACTGAAGCTTTCTTT.

This chain connects TRBV6-4 to TRBJ1-3; D not certain. Germline lookup yields CDR1 MRHNA and CDR2 SNTAGT. The CDR3 has 13 amino acids. V dropped 3 bases and J dropped 0 bases, with 3 bases sitting between them. CDR3 region: CASSENSGNTIYF. CDR3 DNA sequence: TGTGCCAGCAGTGAGAACTCTGGAAACACCATATATTTT.

This chain connects TRBV5-8 to TRBJ1-1, with D unresolved. Germline CDR1 SGHTS, CDR2 YDEGEE. The germline V and J ends were trimmed by 6 bases and 11 bases, with 20 bases remaining between them. This CDR3 contains 13 residues. The CDR3 nucleotides are TGTGCCAGCACCCGAGGGAGGAAGGGTATGGCTTTCTTT. Translated, it gives CASTRGRKGMAFF.

The V and J genes are TRBV7-6 and TRBJ2-5; D is ambiguous. V lost 5 bases and J lost 2, with 9 bases in between. This CDR3 comprises 13 residues. CDR1 SGHVS and CDR2 FNYEAQ come from the germline V gene. DNA for the CDR3: TGTGCCAGCAGCCTTGGACCTCAAGAGACCCAGTACTTC. Translating gives CASSLGPQETQYF.

This chain joins TRBV28 and TRBJ1-5; D is perhaps TRBD1 (6 bases). CDR3 length: 15 amino acids. V was clipped by 5 bases and J by 7 bases, with 18 bases between them. Germline values: CDR1 MDHEN, CDR2 SYDVKM. The CDR3 loop is CASSVRGRGKQPQHF. CDR3 in DNA: TGTGCCAGCAGTGTTCGTGGCAGGGGAAAACAGCCCCAGCATTTT.

Turning to this clone: The junction does not match germline at one end; this may be a read error. The V gene is TRBV5-5, the J gene TRBJ1-3; D possibly corresponds to TRBD1 (5 bases). The length of the CDR3 is 16 residues. Germline V CDR1 and CDR2: SGHKS, YYEKEE (reference sequence). The CDR3 spells CASSLLALRGDLEGVF. CDR3 sequence (DNA): TGTGCCAGCAGCCTCCTAGCATTGCGCGGCGACCTTGAAGGGGTCTTT. Full variable domain (remainder filled in from reference TRBV5-5 and TRBJ1-3): DAGVTQSPTHLIKTRGQQVTLRCSPISGHKSVSWYQQVLGQGPQFIFQYYEKEERGRGNFPDRFSARQFPNYSSELNVNALLLGDSALYLCASSLLALRGDLEGVFGEGSWLTVV.

As DNA, the CDR3 is TGTGCCAGCAGCTTGGAGGGGTCTAAGGGTTACGAGCAGTACTTC. Amino acids: CASSLEGSKGYEQYF. The rearrangement joins TRBV7-9 to TRBJ2-7; a possible D gene is TRBD2 (6 bases). CDR1 and CDR2 (germline): SEHNR, FQNEAQ (reference sequence). This CDR3 contains 15 residues. V dropped 3 bases and J dropped 4 bases, with 16 bases sitting between them.

V usage is TRBV5-1 and J usage is TRBJ2-5, with 11 bases that match TRBD2. Germline-derived CDR1 and CDR2 are SGHRS and YFSETQ. Unmatched junction bases numbered 7, after V lost 4 bases and J lost 5 bases. CDR3 length equals 15 residues. The DNA of the CDR3 is TGCGCCAGCAGCATGGGACTAGCGGTAGGGGAGACCCAGTACTTC. Translating it yields CASSMGLAVGETQYF.

The rearrangement joins TRBV7-9 to TRBJ1-1; D gene uncertain. CDR3 size: 10 residues. The germline V gene has CDR1 SEHNR and CDR2 FQNEAQ (reference sequence). The germline V and J ends were trimmed by 3 bases and 11 bases, with 7 bases remaining between them. The CDR3 DNA follows: TGTGCCAGCAGCTTGATGTGGGCTTTCTTT. Its protein product is CASSLMWAFF.

The chain links TRBV4-1 to TRBJ2-7, with D possibly TRBD1 on 8 matching bases. The CDR3 is made up of 16 amino acids. V was trimmed by 2 bases and J by 5 bases, leaving 19 bases between them. CDR1 and CDR2 (germline): MGHRA, YSYEKL. The CDR3 bases are TGCGCCAGCAGCCAACGGACAGGGAGGGGATCCGACGAGCAGTACTTC. Protein product: CASSQRTGRGSDEQYF.

The chain uses TRBV11-3 and TRBJ2-5; possibly TRBD2 for D (5 bases). Germline-derived CDR1 and CDR2 are SGHNT and YENEEA. The CDR3 runs 14 residues. V was clipped by 5 bases and J by 3 bases, with 13 bases between them. The CDR3 nucleotides read TGTGCCAGCAGCGCCGGTCCGGGGAAAGAGACCCAGTACTTC. Amino acid sequence: CASSAGPGKETQYF. Full variable domain (outside the CDR3, taken from reference TRBV11-3 and TRBJ2-5): EAGVVQSPRYKIIEKKQPVAFWCNPISGHNTLYWYLQNLGQGPELLIRYENEEAVDDSQLPKDRFSAERLKGVDSTLKIQPAELGDSAVYLCASSAGPGKETQYFGPGTRLLVL.

This clone was seen once. The chain recombines TRBV18 with TRBJ1-2; a weak D match, TRBD1 (6 bases). The CDR3 is 13 residues long. V gave up 2 bases and J gave up 8 bases, with 12 bases separating them. Germline-derived CDR1 and CDR2 are KGHSH and LQKENI. CDR3 sequence reads: CASSPGGARGYTF. CDR3 nucleotides: TGTGCCAGCTCACCAGGGGGGGCACGGGGCTACACCTTC.

The chain employs TRBV7-6 and TRBJ1-2; D is uncertain. V was shortened by 5 bases and J by 4 bases, with 20 bases between the two germline ends. CDR3 length: 16 amino acids. CDR1 and CDR2 (germline): SGHVS, FNYEAQ. CDR3: CASSLSRTLEVYGYTF. Written as DNA, the CDR3 is TGTGCCAGCAGCCTAAGTAGGACCCTAGAGGTCTATGGCTACACCTTC.